Presented here are 11 T cell receptor beta chains from one specimen sequenced in a study of blood T cell repertoires in COVID-19. Sequencing used immunoSEQ multiplex PCR; TCRdb keeps in-frame clones, though not all of them. The data show fewer than 300,000 clones, approximately 92% seen once. Sequencing was performed on PBMCs or T cells enriched from blood (not recorded which). These receptors all stem from a woman in her 30s who had recovered from COVID-19.

Concerning this clone: The same CDR3 can be traced to other DNA sequences in this sample. J is TRBJ2-1 and V is TRBV5-6; 11 positions agree with TRBD2. Germline V CDR1 and CDR2: SGHDT, YYEEEE. The CDR3 totals 16 residues. The V gene end was trimmed by 4 bases and the J gene end by 0 bases; junction bases not matched to a gene: 3. CDR3 DNA: TGTGCCAGCAGCCGGACTAGCGGGTCCTCCTACAATGAGCAGTTCTTC. It encodes CASSRTSGSSYNEQFF.

This chain joins TRBV10-2 and TRBJ2-7, with 7 nucleotides matching TRBD1. Germline V gives CDR1 WSHSY, CDR2 SAAADI. Trimming removed 3 bases from V and 2 bases from J; junction bases left unmatched: 4. The CDR3 is made up of 14 amino acids. The chain's CDR3 is CASSDRDRAYEQYF. CDR3 DNA sequence: TGCGCCAGCAGTGACCGGGACAGAGCCTACGAGCAGTACTTC.

The chain joins TRBV6-5 to TRBJ2-5; TRBD1 aligns across 8 bases. CDR3 length: 15 residues. With 8 bases clipped from V and 5 bases from J, the junction kept 13 bases outside the gene matches. CDR1 and CDR2 from the germline V gene are MNHEY and SVGAGI. The CDR3 protein is CASDPSGGRGETQYF. The CDR3 coding sequence is TGTGCCAGCGACCCTTCAGGGGGCCGCGGGGAGACCCAGTACTTC.

J is TRBJ2-4 and V is TRBV5-4; D not certain. This CDR3 is 14 amino acids long. Germline assignment: CDR1 SGHNT and CDR2 YYREEE (reference sequence). Trimming took 3 bases from V and 8 from J, leaving 15 bases between them. As DNA, the CDR3 is TGTGCCAGCAGCTCCCCCGGGTCACGACACATTCAGTACTTC. It encodes CASSSPGSRHIQYF.

For the CDR3, the DNA is TGTGCCATCAGTGTCGACAGAACGAACACTGAAGCTTTCTTT. Translated, it gives CAISVDRTNTEAFF. The chain carries TRBV10-3 and TRBJ1-1, with D possibly matching TRBD1 (5 bases). With 4 bases removed from V and 1 base from J, the gap between germline ends came to 10 bases. Germline assignment: CDR1 ENHRY and CDR2 SYGVKD. This CDR3 is 14 amino acids long.

The J gene is TRBJ2-1, the V gene TRBV4-1, with 10 bases matching TRBD2. The CDR3 consists of 15 residues. V gave up 1 base and J gave up 8 bases; unmatched junction bases: 5. In germline, CDR1 is MGHRA, CDR2 YSYEKL. Here the CDR3 reads CASSQASGRADEQFF. CDR3 DNA: TGCGCCAGCAGCCAAGCCAGCGGGAGGGCCGATGAGCAGTTCTTC.

The rearrangement links TRBV27 to TRBJ2-1; 14 bases fit TRBD2. The CDR3 totals 17 residues. Germline CDR1 reads MNHEY; CDR2 reads SMNVEV (reference sequence). Trimming at V came to 5 bases and at J to 4 bases, leaving 7 bases not matched to a gene. CDR3 DNA: TGTGCCAGCAGTCTCGGGACTAGCGGGAGTATTTACAATGAGCAGTTCTTC. Translation gives CASSLGTSGSIYNEQFF.

The gene calls are TRBV7-2 and TRBJ1-4; 8 nucleotides align to TRBD1. This CDR3 comprises 15 residues. The germline CDR1 and CDR2 sequences are SGHTA and FQGNSA. The J segment lost 2 bases and the V segment lost 6 bases, leaving 5 bases of the junction unmatched. In DNA form, the CDR3 reads TGTGCCAGCAGACGTGACAGGGGCACTAATGAAAAACTGTTTTTT. Translating gives CASRRDRGTNEKLFF.

The chain joins TRBV4-3 to TRBJ1-2; D uncertain. The CDR3 sequence is 13 residues long. The germline V gene encodes CDR1 LGHNA and CDR2 YSLEER. The germline V and J ends were trimmed by 4 bases and 7 bases, with 13 bases remaining between them. The CDR3 here is CASSPTTSVGYTF. In DNA form, the CDR3 reads TGCGCCAGCAGCCCGACAACCTCTGTTGGCTACACCTTC.

This chain uses TRBV5-6 with TRBJ2-7; possibly TRBD2 for D (6 bases). There are 17 residues in the CDR3. CDR1 SGHDT and CDR2 YYEEEE come from the germline V gene. Trimming cost V 0 bases and J 1 base, with 17 bases left between them. The CDR3 sequence: CASSLGVWDLGSYEQYF. DNA of the CDR3: TGTGCCAGCAGCTTGGGAGTGTGGGACTTGGGATCCTACGAGCAGTACTTC.

The chain is built from TRBV10-1 and TRBJ1-2; D call uncertain. V was pared by 7 bases and J by 3 bases, with 15 bases between. CDR1 is WNHNN and CDR2 is SYGVQD in the germline V gene (reference sequence). The CDR3 has 14 residues. The CDR3 DNA reads TGCGCCAGCACTCAACTAGGGCGCGACTATGGCTACACCTTC. Translated, it gives CASTQLGRDYGYTF.